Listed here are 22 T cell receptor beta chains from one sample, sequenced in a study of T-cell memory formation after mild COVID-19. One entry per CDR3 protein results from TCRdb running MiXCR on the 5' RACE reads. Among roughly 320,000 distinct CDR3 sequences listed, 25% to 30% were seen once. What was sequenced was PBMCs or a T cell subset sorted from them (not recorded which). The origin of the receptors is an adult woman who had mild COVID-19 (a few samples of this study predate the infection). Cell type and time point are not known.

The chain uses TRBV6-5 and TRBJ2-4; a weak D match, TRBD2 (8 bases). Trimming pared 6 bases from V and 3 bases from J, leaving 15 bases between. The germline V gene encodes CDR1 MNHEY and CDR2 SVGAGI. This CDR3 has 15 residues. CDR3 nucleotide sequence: TGTGCCAGCAGCGACAGGGCGGGAGGCAAAAACATTCAGTACTTC. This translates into CASSDRAGGKNIQYF.

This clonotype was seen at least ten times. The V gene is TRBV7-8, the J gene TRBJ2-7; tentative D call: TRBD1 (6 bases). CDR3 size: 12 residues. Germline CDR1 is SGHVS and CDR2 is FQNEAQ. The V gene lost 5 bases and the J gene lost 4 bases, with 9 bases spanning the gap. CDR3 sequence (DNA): TGTGCCAGCAGCCAACAGGGTTACGAGCAGTACTTC. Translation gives CASSQQGYEQYF.

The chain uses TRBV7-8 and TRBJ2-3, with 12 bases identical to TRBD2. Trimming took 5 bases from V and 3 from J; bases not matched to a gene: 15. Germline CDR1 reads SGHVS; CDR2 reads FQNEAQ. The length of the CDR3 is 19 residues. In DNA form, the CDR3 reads TGTGCCAGCAGCCGCGAGGAGACTAGCGGGAGCGTACAAACAGATACGCAGTATTTT. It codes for CASSREETSGSVQTDTQYF.

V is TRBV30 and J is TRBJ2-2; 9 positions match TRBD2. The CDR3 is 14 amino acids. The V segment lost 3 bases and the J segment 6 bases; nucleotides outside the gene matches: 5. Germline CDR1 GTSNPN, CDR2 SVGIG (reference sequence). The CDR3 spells CAWRLAGGAGELFF. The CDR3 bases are TGTGCCTGGAGGCTGGCGGGAGGGGCCGGGGAGCTGTTTTTT.

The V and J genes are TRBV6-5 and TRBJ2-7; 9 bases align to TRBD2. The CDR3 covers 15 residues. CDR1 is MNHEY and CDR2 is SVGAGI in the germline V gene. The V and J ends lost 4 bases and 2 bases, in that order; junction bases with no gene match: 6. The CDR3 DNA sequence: TGTGCCAGCAGTTCCAGACTAGCGGCCACCTACGAGCAGTACTTC. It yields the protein CASSSRLAATYEQYF.

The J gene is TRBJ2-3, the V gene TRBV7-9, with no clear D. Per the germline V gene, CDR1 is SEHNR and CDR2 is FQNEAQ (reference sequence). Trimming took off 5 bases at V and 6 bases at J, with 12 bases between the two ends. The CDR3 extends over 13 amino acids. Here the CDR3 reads CASSPRLVDTQYF. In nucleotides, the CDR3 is TGTGCCAGCAGCCCCAGACTTGTGGATACGCAGTATTTT.

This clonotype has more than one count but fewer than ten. In DNA, the CDR3 is TGTGCCAGCAGTATCCTGGACAGACGCAGCTCCTACGAGCAGTACTTC. Protein sequence: CASSILDRRSSYEQYF. The chain couples TRBV6-6 to TRBJ2-7, with D perhaps TRBD1 (6 bases). V shed 5 bases and J shed 0 bases, with 17 bases lying between them. The CDR3 totals 16 residues. From germline, CDR1 is MNHNY and CDR2 SVGAGI (reference sequence).

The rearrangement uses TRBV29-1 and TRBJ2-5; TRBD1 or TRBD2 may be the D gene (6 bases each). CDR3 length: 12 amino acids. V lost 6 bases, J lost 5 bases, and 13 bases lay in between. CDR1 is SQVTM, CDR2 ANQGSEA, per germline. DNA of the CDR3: TGCAGCGTACTTATAGGGGGGGAGACCCAGTACTTC. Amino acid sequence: CSVLIGGETQYF.

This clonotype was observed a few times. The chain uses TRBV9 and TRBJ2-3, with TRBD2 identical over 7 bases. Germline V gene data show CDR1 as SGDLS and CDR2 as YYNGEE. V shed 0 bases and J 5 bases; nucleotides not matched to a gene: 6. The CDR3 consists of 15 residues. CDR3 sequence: CASSVEGGRLDTQYF. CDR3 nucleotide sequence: TGTGCCAGCAGCGTAGAGGGAGGGCGGCTAGATACGCAGTATTTT.

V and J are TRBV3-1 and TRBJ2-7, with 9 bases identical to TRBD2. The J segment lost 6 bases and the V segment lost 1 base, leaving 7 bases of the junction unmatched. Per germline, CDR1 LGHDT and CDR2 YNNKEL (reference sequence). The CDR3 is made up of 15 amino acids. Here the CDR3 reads CASSQATSGSLEQYF. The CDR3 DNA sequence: TGTGCCAGCAGCCAAGCGACTAGCGGCTCCCTCGAGCAGTACTTC.

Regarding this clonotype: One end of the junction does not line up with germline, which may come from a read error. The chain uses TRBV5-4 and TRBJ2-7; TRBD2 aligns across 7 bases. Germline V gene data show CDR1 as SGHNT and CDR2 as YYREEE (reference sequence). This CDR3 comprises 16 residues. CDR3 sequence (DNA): TGTGACAGCAGCTTGGATCTCGAGGCGGGGGCCTACGAGCAGTACTTC. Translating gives CDSSLDLEAGAYEQYF.

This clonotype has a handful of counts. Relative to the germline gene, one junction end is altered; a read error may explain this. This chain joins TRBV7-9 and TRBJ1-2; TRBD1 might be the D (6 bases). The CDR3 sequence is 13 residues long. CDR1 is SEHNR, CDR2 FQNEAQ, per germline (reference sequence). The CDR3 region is CASSLEGHSGYTF. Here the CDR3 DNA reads TGTGCCAGCAGTTTAGAGGGACACTCTGGCTACACCTTC.

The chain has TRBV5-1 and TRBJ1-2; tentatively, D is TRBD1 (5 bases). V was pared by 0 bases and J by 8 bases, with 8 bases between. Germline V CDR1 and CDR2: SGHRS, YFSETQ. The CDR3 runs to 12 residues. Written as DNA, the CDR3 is TGCGCCAGCAGCTTGGTTGGGGGAGGCTACACCTTC. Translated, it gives CASSLVGGGYTF.

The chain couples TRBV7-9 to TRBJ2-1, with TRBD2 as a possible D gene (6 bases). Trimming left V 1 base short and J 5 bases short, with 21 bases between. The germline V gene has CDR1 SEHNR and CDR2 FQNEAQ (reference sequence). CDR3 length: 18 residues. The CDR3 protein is CASSLGFVMGWRDNEQFF. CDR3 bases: TGTGCCAGCAGCTTAGGCTTCGTTATGGGCTGGAGGGACAATGAGCAGTTCTTC.

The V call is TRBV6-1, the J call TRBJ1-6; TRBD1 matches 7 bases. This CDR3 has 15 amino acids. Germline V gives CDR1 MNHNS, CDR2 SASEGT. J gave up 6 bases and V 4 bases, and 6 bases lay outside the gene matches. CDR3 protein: CASSAGDSSNSPLHF. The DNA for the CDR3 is TGTGCCAGCAGTGCCGGGGACAGCTCTAATTCACCCCTCCACTTT.

The CDR3: CASSLVAKAGETQYF. In DNA form, the CDR3 reads TGTGCCAGCAGCTTAGTGGCAAAGGCGGGGGAGACCCAGTACTTC. The chain couples TRBV7-9 to TRBJ2-5; D perhaps matches TRBD2 (6 bases). The germline V gene encodes CDR1 SEHNR and CDR2 FQNEAQ (reference sequence). Deletions cut 1 base from V and 5 bases from J, with 14 bases between. The CDR3 has 15 residues.

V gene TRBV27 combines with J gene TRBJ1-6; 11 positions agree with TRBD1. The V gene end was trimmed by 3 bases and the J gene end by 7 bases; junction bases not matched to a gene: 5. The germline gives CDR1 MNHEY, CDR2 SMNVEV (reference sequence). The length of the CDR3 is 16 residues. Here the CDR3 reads CASSFLGQGENSPLHF. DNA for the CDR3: TGTGCCAGCAGTTTCCTGGGACAGGGGGAAAATTCACCCCTCCACTTT.

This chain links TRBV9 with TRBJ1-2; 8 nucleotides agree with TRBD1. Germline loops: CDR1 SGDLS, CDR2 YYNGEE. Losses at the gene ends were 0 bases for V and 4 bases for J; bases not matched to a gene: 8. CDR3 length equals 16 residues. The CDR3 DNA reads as TGTGCCAGCAGCGTAGGATGGTCAGGGGGCCTCTATGGCTACACCTTC. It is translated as CASSVGWSGGLYGYTF.

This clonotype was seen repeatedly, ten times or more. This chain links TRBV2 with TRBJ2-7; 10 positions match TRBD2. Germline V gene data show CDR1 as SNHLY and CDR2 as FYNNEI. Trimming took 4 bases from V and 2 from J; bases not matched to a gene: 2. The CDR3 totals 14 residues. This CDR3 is CASSVGTSAYEQYF. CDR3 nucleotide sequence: TGTGCCAGCAGTGTAGGGACTAGCGCCTACGAGCAGTACTTC.

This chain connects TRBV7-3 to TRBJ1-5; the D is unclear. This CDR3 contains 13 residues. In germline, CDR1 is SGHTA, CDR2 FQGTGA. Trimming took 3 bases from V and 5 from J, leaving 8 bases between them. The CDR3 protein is CASSFGPYQPQHF. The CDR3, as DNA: TGTGCCAGCAGCTTCGGACCCTATCAGCCCCAGCATTTT.

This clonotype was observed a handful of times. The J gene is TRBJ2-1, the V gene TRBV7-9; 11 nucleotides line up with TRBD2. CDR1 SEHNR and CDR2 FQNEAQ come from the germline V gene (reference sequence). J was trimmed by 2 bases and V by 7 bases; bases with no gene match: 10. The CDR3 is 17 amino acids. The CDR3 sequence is CASTYALAGGAYNEQFF. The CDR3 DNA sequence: TGTGCCAGCACCTATGCCCTAGCGGGAGGAGCCTACAATGAGCAGTTCTTC.

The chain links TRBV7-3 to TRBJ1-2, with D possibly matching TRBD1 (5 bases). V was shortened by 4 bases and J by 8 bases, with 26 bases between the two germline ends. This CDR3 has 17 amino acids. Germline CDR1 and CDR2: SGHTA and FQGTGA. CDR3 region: CASSSKPGWGPKRGYTF. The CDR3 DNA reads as TGTGCCAGCAGCTCAAAGCCCGGGTGGGGACCAAAGAGGGGCTACACCTTC.